This T cell receptor beta chain originates from a study of blood T cell repertoires in COVID-19. Researchers sorted participants into cohorts using their self-reported clinical history. Clones were read by immunoSEQ multiplex PCR, and TCRdb kept only the in-frame ones, dropping some. The sample shows hundreds of thousands of clones, about 90% of them seen only once. The sequenced material came from PBMCs or T cells enriched from blood (not recorded which). The receptor's source is a woman under 30 with acute COVID-19.

The CDR3 region is CASSPPGLAGNTGELFF. In DNA form, the CDR3 reads TGTGCCAGCAGCCCCCCGGGACTAGCGGGAAACACCGGGGAGCTGTTTTTT. The chain carries TRBV11-2 and TRBJ2-2; TRBD2 matches at 13 bases. Germline V gene sequence: CDR1 SGHAT, CDR2 FQNNGV. The CDR3 consists of 17 residues. Trimming took 5 bases from V and 2 from J; bases not matched to a gene: 5.